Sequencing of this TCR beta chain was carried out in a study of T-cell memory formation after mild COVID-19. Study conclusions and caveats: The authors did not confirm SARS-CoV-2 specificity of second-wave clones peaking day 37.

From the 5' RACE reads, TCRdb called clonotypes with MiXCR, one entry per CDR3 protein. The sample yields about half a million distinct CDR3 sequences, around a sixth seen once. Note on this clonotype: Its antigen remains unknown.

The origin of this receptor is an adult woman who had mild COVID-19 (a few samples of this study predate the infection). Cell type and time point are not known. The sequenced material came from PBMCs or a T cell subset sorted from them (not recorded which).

The CDR3 DNA reads TGTGCCATCGGAACCGGGACGCCCTACAATGAGCAGTTCTTC. Its translation is CAIGTGTPYNEQFF. The chain uses TRBV10-3 and TRBJ2-1, with D possibly being TRBD1 or TRBD2 (5 bases each). V lost 8 bases, J lost 2 bases, and 13 bases lay in between. CDR1 and CDR2 (germline): ENHRY, SYGVKD. There are 14 residues in the CDR3.